This TCR beta chain was observed in a study of control samples from healthy donors and cancer patients. Generated by immunoSEQ multiplex PCR, the TCRdb table keeps only in-frame clones and is missing some. The sample shows about 45,000 clones, roughly 77% of them seen only once. This CDR3 region has 14 residues. Per germline, CDR1 MDHEN and CDR2 SYDVKM. The V end lost 3 bases, the J end lost 1 base, and 8 bases lay between the germline ends. Note on this clone: Other DNA sequences in the sample encode the same CDR3.

V gene TRBV28 combines with J gene TRBJ2-3, with D uncertain. The sequence came from a male donor with melanoma. Sequencing input: formalin-fixed, paraffin-embedded tissue. CDR3 amino acids: CASSFVAGTDTQYF. The CDR3 DNA follows: TGTGCCAGCAGTTTTGTGGCGGGCACAGATACGCAGTATTTT.